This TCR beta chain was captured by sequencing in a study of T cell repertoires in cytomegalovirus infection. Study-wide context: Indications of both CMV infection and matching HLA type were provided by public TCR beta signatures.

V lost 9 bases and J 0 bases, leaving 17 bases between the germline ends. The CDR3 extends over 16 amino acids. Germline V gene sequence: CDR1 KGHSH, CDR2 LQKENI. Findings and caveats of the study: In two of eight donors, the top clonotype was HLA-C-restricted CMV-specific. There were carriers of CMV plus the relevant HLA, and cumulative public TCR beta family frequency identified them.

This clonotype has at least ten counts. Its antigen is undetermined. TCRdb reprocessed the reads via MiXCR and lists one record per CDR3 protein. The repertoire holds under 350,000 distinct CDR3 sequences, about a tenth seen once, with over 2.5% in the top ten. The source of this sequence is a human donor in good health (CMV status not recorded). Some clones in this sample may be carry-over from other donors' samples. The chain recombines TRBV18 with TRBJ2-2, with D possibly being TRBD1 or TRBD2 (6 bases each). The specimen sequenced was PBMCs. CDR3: CASPLGGPTNTGELFF. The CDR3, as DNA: TGTGCCAGTCCCCTGGGGGGCCCGACGAACACCGGGGAGCTGTTTTTT.